Listed here are 24 T cell receptor beta chains from one sample, sequenced in a study of T-cell reconstitution after alpha-beta-depleted transplantation in children. Unique molecular identifiers were incorporated when the TCRbeta library was constructed. TCRdb independently ran MiXCR on the PCR reads; one entry per CDR3 protein. The sample gives 140,000 to 150,000 distinct CDR3 sequences, more than 8% of which show up once; approximately 18% is in the top ten. The source material was PBMCs, mostly from graft donor cells, sampled 180 days after TCRalphabeta/CD19-depleted stem cell transplant. These receptors were taken from a female patient between 2 and 15 years old who had a stem cell transplant for congenital amegakaryocytic thrombocytopenia, so the T cells may come from the graft donor.

Only a few counts were recorded for this clonotype. The V and J genes are TRBV10-3 and TRBJ2-7; TRBD1 matches at 7 bases. The CDR3 spans 13 residues. With 5 bases clipped from V and 0 bases from J, the junction kept 1 base outside the gene matches. Germline CDR1 ENHRY, CDR2 SYGVKD. This CDR3 is CAISRQGSYEQYF. CDR3 sequence (DNA): TGTGCCATCAGTAGACAGGGCTCCTACGAGCAGTACTTC.

The chain joins TRBV7-9 to TRBJ1-6; D gene uncertain. Germline lookup yields CDR1 SEHNR and CDR2 FQNEAQ (reference sequence). The V and J ends lost 0 bases and 4 bases respectively, with 1 base between them. This CDR3 has 13 residues. CDR3 in amino acids: CASSLAYNSPLHF. CDR3 DNA: TGTGCCAGCAGCTTAGCATATAATTCACCCCTCCACTTT.

On this clonotype: A much larger clone sits a single nucleotide away, making a read error possible. The rearrangement joins TRBV28 to TRBJ2-1; D not certain. The CDR3 is 11 residues long. The germline gives CDR1 MDHEN, CDR2 SYDVKM. CDR3 DNA sequence: TGTGTCAGCAGGACCCTCAATGAGCAGTTCTTC. This encodes CVSRTLNEQFF.

This clonotype was counted ten times or more. The chain employs TRBV9 and TRBJ2-6; D is uncertain. This CDR3 is 15 amino acids long. With 4 bases removed from V and 1 base from J, the gap between germline ends came to 9 bases. CDR1 is SGDLS and CDR2 is YYNGEE in the germline V gene. The CDR3 nucleotides read TGTGCCAGCAGCCTCAAGGTTTCTGGGGCCAACGTCCTGACTTTC. This codes for CASSLKVSGANVLTF.

This clonotype was seen repeatedly, ten times or more. V usage is TRBV10-3 and J usage is TRBJ2-5; a possible D gene is TRBD2 (5 bases). The V gene's germline CDR1 is ENHRY and CDR2 SYGVKD. Trimming took 0 bases from V and 5 from J, leaving 10 bases between them. The CDR3 extends over 14 amino acids. In nucleotides, the CDR3 is TGTGCCATCAGTGAGTCGGCGGGTACGGAGACCCAGTACTTC. Translating it yields CAISESAGTETQYF.

This clonotype has a count of ten or more. This rearrangement joins TRBV7-2 to TRBJ2-2; TRBD2 might be the D (6 bases). Germline V CDR1 and CDR2: SGHTA, FQGNSA. The length of the CDR3 is 17 residues. V dropped 5 bases and J dropped 4 bases, with 20 bases sitting between them. The CDR3 sequence is CASSTFGRDRVTGELFF. The CDR3 DNA reads as TGTGCCAGCAGCACCTTCGGGCGGGATCGGGTCACCGGGGAGCTGTTTTTT.

Ten or more counts support this clonotype. This chain connects TRBV20-1 to TRBJ1-1, with D possibly being TRBD1 (5 bases). The CDR3 contains 14 residues. CDR1 is DFQATT, CDR2 SNEGSKA, per germline (reference sequence). V lost 1 base, J lost 0 bases, and 9 bases lay in between. As DNA, the CDR3 is TGCAGTGCTAGAGTCCCGGGGGTGAACACTGAAGCTTTCTTT. This codes for CSARVPGVNTEAFF.

This clonotype came up many times. The rearrangement uses TRBV20-1 and TRBJ1-2; maybe TRBD1 (5 bases). V was clipped by 2 bases and J by 2 bases, with 12 bases between them. This CDR3 is built from 14 residues. Germline V gene lookup returns CDR1 DFQATT and CDR2 SNEGSKA (reference sequence). DNA of the CDR3: TGCAGTGCTAGACAGGGAGTACGCAACTATGGCTACACCTTC. Amino acid sequence: CSARQGVRNYGYTF.

In the case of this clonotype: With a much larger clone just one base away, this may be a read error. This sequence joins TRBV20-1 and TRBJ2-2, with TRBD1 identical over 9 bases. V lost 5 bases and J lost 8; bases outside the gene matches: 15. The germline V gene encodes CDR1 DFQATT and CDR2 SNEGSKA (reference sequence). The CDR3 runs to 16 residues. CDR3 sequence: CSAGNPGQGFPGELFF. The CDR3 coding sequence is TGCAGTGCTGGAAATCCGGGACAGGGTTTCCCTGGGGAGCTGTTTTTT.

This clonotype was seen only a few times. The rearrangement joins TRBV20-1 to TRBJ2-7, with D possibly TRBD2 on 6 matching bases. The germline gives CDR1 DFQATT, CDR2 SNEGSKA (reference sequence). The CDR3 is 14 amino acids. Between the trimmed V and J ends, which lost 4 bases and 6 bases, there was a span of 19 bases. CDR3 sequence (DNA): TGCAGTGCTAAAGCCTGGTCGGGGGTAGGCGAGCAGTACTTC. Protein: CSAKAWSGVGEQYF.

This clonotype appeared many times. J is TRBJ2-1 and V is TRBV5-1; 12 positions agree with TRBD2. The V gene's germline CDR1 is SGHRS and CDR2 YFSETQ. The CDR3 length is 18 residues. The V segment lost 3 bases and the J segment 7 bases; nucleotides outside the gene matches: 14. This CDR3 reads CASSWGLAGGPKGNEQFF. CDR3 coding DNA: TGCGCCAGCAGCTGGGGGCTAGCGGGAGGGCCCAAAGGGAATGAGCAGTTCTTC.

This clonotype showed up just a few times. In DNA form, the CDR3 reads TGCGCCAGCAGCCGTGGGCAGAACCAAGAGACCCAGTACTTC. Its protein product is CASSRGQNQETQYF. This sequence joins TRBV5-1 and TRBJ2-5; D ambiguous. CDR3 length equals 14 residues. Trimming stripped 4 bases from V and 0 bases from J, with 10 bases between. Germline assignment: CDR1 SGHRS and CDR2 YFSETQ.

This clonotype appeared many times. The rearrangement links TRBV28 to TRBJ2-7, with a tentative D call TRBD2 (6 bases). The CDR3 totals 18 residues. V shed 4 bases and J shed 7 bases, with 29 bases lying between them. Germline V gene sequence: CDR1 MDHEN, CDR2 SYDVKM. The CDR3 sequence: CASSSTWGAGPPFGEQYF. The CDR3 region has the DNA TGTGCCAGCAGTTCGACCTGGGGCGCGGGGCCCCCTTTCGGAGAGCAGTACTTC.

The table lists this clonotype with a few counts. The chain is built from TRBV5-1 and TRBJ2-1; 7 positions agree with TRBD2. CDR3 size: 15 residues. The V and J ends lost 0 bases and 2 bases, in that order; junction bases with no gene match: 2. Germline CDR1 reads SGHRS; CDR2 reads YFSETQ. CDR3 in DNA: TGCGCCAGCAGCTTGGGTAGCGGGCCCTACAATGAGCAGTTCTTC. Translation gives CASSLGSGPYNEQFF.

The genes are TRBV5-1 and TRBJ2-1; 7 bases map to TRBD2. The CDR3 length is 15 residues. Losses at the gene ends were 2 bases for V and 5 bases for J; bases not matched to a gene: 7. From germline, CDR1 is SGHRS and CDR2 YFSETQ. The CDR3 nucleotides read TGCGCCAGCAGCTTAGGAGGACTAGGTAACAATGAGCAGTTCTTC. Protein sequence: CASSLGGLGNNEQFF.

Many counts were recorded for this clonotype. CDR3 amino acids: CASSRTGTWDEQYF. DNA for the CDR3: TGCGCCAGCAGCCGGACAGGCACCTGGGACGAGCAGTACTTC. The chain employs TRBV5-1 and TRBJ2-7, with 7 bases that match TRBD1. The CDR3 totals 14 residues. Germline CDR1 SGHRS, CDR2 YFSETQ. V trimming: 4 bases; J trimming: 5 bases; junction bases outside the gene matches: 9.

This clonotype was recorded a few times. CDR3 sequence reads: CSARILGGKMEAFF. The CDR3 nucleotides are TGCAGTGCTAGAATTCTCGGCGGGAAAATGGAAGCTTTCTTT. This rearrangement joins TRBV20-1 to TRBJ1-1; D is undetermined. The CDR3 sequence is 14 residues long. V lost 2 bases and J lost 8, with 18 bases in between. The germline V gene has CDR1 DFQATT and CDR2 SNEGSKA (reference sequence).

The chain joins TRBV7-2 to TRBJ2-3; 10 nucleotides align to TRBD2. The germline gives CDR1 SGHTA, CDR2 FQGNSA. Unmatched junction bases numbered 11, after V lost 7 bases and J lost 4 bases. The length of the CDR3 is 16 residues. The CDR3 DNA is TGTGCCAGCACCCGACCGCCAAGCGGGGGGGCAGATACGCAGTATTTT. Amino acid sequence: CASTRPPSGGADTQYF.

This clonotype was recorded many times. This chain joins TRBV20-1 and TRBJ2-7; tentatively, D is TRBD2 (5 bases). CDR1 and CDR2 (germline): DFQATT, SNEGSKA (reference sequence). Between the trimmed V and J ends, which lost 6 bases and 0 bases, there was a span of 12 bases. The CDR3 has 13 residues. CDR3 loop: CSAIAPSSYEQYF. In nucleotides, the CDR3 is TGCAGTGCCATAGCGCCGAGCTCCTACGAGCAGTACTTC.

Many counts were recorded for this clonotype. The rearrangement joins TRBV7-9 to TRBJ2-2; D unresolved. Germline-derived CDR1 and CDR2 are SEHNR and FQNEAQ (reference sequence). CDR3 length: 14 amino acids. Trimming shortened V by 1 base and J by 6 bases, and 9 bases separated the two germline ends. This CDR3 is CASSLEWGSGELFF. The DNA for the CDR3 is TGTGCCAGCAGCTTAGAGTGGGGATCCGGGGAGCTGTTTTTT.

In its sample, this clonotype was seen a few times. V and J are TRBV14 and TRBJ2-7; the D gene is possibly TRBD2 (5 bases). The germline CDR1 and CDR2 sequences are SGHDN and FVKESK. The length of the CDR3 is 14 residues. Trimming took off 1 base at V and 5 bases at J, with 12 bases between the two ends. The CDR3 sequence: CASSQGGFGDEQYF. In DNA, the CDR3 is TGTGCCAGCAGCCAAGGGGGTTTCGGGGACGAGCAGTACTTC.

This clonotype has just a few counts. This chain connects TRBV20-1 to TRBJ1-2; D ambiguous. The CDR3 contains 12 residues. The germline V and J ends were trimmed by 1 base and 7 bases, with 10 bases remaining between them. Germline V gene data show CDR1 as DFQATT and CDR2 as SNEGSKA (reference sequence). DNA for the CDR3: TGCAGTGCTAGAGGAGGGTTAATTGGCTACACCTTC. It is translated as CSARGGLIGYTF.

The rearrangement uses TRBV5-1 and TRBJ2-7; TRBD1 matches 12 bases. The CDR3 consists of 14 residues. CDR1 and CDR2 from the germline V gene are SGHRS and YFSETQ. V was pared by 3 bases and J by 10 bases, with 8 bases of the junction left unmatched. In nucleotides, the CDR3 is TGCGCCAGCAGCTGGGGGACAGGGGGCTTCGATCAGTACTTC. It is translated as CASSWGTGGFDQYF.

The sample holds many counts of this clonotype. The chain carries TRBV12-3 or TRBV12-4 and TRBJ1-6, with D hard to call. This CDR3 is built from 14 residues. Trimming removed 3 bases at V and 5 bases at J, with 8 bases between. This chain's CDR3 is CASSLGRNNSPLHF. The CDR3 DNA reads TGTGCCAGCAGTTTGGGCAGAAATAATTCACCCCTCCACTTT.